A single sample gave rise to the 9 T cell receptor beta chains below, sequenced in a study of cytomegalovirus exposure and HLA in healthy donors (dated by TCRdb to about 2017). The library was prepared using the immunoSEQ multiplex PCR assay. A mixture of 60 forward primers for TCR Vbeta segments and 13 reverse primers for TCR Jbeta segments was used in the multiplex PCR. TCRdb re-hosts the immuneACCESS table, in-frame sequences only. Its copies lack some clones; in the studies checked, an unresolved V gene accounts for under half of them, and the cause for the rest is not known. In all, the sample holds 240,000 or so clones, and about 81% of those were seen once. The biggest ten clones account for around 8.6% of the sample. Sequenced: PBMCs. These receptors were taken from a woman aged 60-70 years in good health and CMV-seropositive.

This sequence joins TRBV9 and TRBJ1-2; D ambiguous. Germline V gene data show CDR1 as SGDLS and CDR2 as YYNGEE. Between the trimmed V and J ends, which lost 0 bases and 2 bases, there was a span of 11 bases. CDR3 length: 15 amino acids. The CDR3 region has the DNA TGTGCCAGCAGCGTAGAGGGCGGGAGGAACTATGGCTACACCTTC. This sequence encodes CASSVEGGRNYGYTF.

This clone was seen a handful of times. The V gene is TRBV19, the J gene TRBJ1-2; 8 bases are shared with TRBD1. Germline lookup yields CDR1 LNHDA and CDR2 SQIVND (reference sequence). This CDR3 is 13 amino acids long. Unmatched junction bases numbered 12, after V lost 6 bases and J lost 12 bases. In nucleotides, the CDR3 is TGTGCCAGTAGCCAGCTCCGGACAGGGCATAACACCTTC. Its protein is CASSQLRTGHNTF.

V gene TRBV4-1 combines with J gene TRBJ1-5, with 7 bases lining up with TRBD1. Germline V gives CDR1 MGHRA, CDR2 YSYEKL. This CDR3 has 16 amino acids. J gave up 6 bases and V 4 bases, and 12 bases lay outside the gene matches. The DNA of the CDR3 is TGCGCCAGCAGCCTTGATGGCAGGGGGTCCATTCAGCCCCAGCATTTT. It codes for CASSLDGRGSIQPQHF.

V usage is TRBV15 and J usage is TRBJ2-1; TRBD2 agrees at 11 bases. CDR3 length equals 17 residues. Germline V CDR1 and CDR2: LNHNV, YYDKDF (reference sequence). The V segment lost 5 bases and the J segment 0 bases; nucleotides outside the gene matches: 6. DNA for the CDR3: TGTGCCACCAGCGGTAGCGGGAGGGTAAGCTCCTACAATGAGCAGTTCTTC. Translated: CATSGSGRVSSYNEQFF.

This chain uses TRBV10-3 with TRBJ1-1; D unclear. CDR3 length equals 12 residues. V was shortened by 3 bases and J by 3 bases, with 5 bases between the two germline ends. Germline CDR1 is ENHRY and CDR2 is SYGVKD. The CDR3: CAISDRDTEAFF. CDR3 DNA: TGTGCCATCAGTGACCGGGACACTGAAGCTTTCTTT.

CDR3 sequence: CSVVIPSYEQYF. The DNA for the CDR3 is TGCAGCGTTGTGATCCCCAGCTACGAGCAGTACTTC. The chain links TRBV29-1 to TRBJ2-7; D gene unclear. CDR1 is SQVTM and CDR2 is ANQGSEA in the germline V gene. Trimming pared 4 bases from V and 3 bases from J, leaving 10 bases between. This CDR3 has 12 amino acids.

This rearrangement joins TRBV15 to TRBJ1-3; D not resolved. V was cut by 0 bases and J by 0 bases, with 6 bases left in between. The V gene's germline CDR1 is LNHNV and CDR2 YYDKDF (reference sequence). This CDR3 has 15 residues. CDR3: CATSRDRFSGNTIYF. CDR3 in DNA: TGTGCCACCAGCAGAGATCGTTTCTCTGGAAACACCATATATTTT.

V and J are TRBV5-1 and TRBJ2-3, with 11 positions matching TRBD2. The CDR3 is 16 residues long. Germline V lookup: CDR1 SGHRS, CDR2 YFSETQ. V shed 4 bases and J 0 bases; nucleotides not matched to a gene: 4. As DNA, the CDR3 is TGCGCCAGCAGCACTAGCGGGAGAGTTAGCACAGATACGCAGTATTTT. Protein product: CASSTSGRVSTDTQYF.

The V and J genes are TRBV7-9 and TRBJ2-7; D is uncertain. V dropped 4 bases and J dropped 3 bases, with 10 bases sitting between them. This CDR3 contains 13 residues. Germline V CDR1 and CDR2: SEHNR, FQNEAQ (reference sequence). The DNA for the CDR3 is TGTGCCAGCAGCTCACAGCTATTCTACGAGCAGTACTTC. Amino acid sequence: CASSSQLFYEQYF.